This paragraph reports one TCR beta chain. The repertoire was sequenced with immunoSEQ multiplex PCR; TCRdb's copy has only in-frame clones and lacks some. The sample has 200,000 to 250,000 clones; 83% are singletons. Those enrolled in Seattle joined during active infection and were followed longitudinally afterward. CDR1 is MNHEY, CDR2 SVGAGI, per germline. This CDR3 is built from 12 residues. Trimming cost V 6 bases and J 10 bases, with 12 bases left between them. This entry is derived from a study of blood T cell repertoires in COVID-19. Study information: Samples of COVID-19 (acute and convalescent) were obtained from the United States, Italy and Spain. PBMCs, B-cell-depleted T cells, or T cells provided the cDNA or gDNA that made up the material.

The chain combines TRBV6-5 with TRBJ1-4; possibly TRBD1 for D (5 bases). This sequence was found in a woman aged 30 to 39 with COVID-19, enrolled during active disease. The source material was peripheral blood. The CDR3: CASSQGGGKLFF. DNA for the CDR3: TGTGCCAGCAGCCAGGGAGGTGGAAAACTGTTTTTT.